The T cell receptor (beta chain) described here comes from a study of blood T cell repertoires in COVID-19. Across the study: COVID-19 samples, acute and convalescent, were from the United States, Italy and Spain. From T cells, B-cell-depleted T cells, or PBMCs came the material, which was cDNA or gDNA.

The V end lost 5 bases, the J end lost 4 bases, and 14 bases lay between the germline ends. Germline CDR1 LGHNA, CDR2 YNFKEQ. The CDR3 runs 15 residues. TCRdb keeps only in-frame clones here, not all; method: immunoSEQ multiplex PCR. The table has about 290,000 clones, 85% seen once. This receptor was taken from a woman aged 50 to 60 with active or convalescent COVID-19. The sample was peripheral blood. V usage is TRBV4-2 and J usage is TRBJ2-2; D is perhaps TRBD2 (5 bases). CDR3 in DNA: TGTGCCAGCAGCGCCGGGATCTTCGTCACCGGGGAGCTGTTTTTT. Its translation is CASSAGIFVTGELFF.